This entry features one TCR beta chain sequence. The CDR3 length is 14 residues. Germline V gene lookup returns CDR1 SGDLS and CDR2 YYNGEE. The V end was cut by 4 bases, the J end by 2 bases, with 11 bases between. The sample comes from a study of identical twins. TCRdb called the 5' RACE reads again in MiXCR, with one record for every CDR3 protein. This table has around 490,000 distinct CDR3 sequences, 20% to 25% appearing once. The same sample was also used in a study of yellow fever vaccine responses in identical twins.

The receptor's source is a woman under 30 in good health. The chain has TRBV9 and TRBJ2-3; D call uncertain. Sequencing was carried out using CD4+ T cells sorted from blood. The CDR3 region is CASSPRRVTDTQYF. In DNA form, the CDR3 reads TGTGCCAGCAGCCCCCGGCGTGTCACAGATACGCAGTATTTT.